This note documents a single T cell receptor (beta chain) sequence. No cognate antigen has been identified for it. No base-level quality is on record; no much larger clone is a single base apart. The data stem from a study of T cell responses to AZD1222 COVID-19 vaccine (dated by TCRdb to about 2021). Broadly, across the study: TCR sequencing covered fewer than 250 trial participants: about 210 given two doses of AZD1222 and approximately 26 given two doses of MenACWY control vaccine. Trial participants were enrolled by age into subgroups of 18-55, 56-69 and 70-plus years, and 148, 28 and 57 TCR-sequenced participants, respectively, were included in these subgroups.

The meaning of the sample's time point label: baseline before first vaccination. What this sample's treatment or condition label stands for: meningococcal conjugate vaccine given as trial control. Vaccinee samples came from UK trials COV001 and COV002, including a single-blind randomized controlled phase 2/3 trial of AZD1222 (ChAdOx1 nCoV-19) in healthy adults. For TCRbeta chain sequencing, PBMC samples were collected from trial participants at day 0 and at day 28 after the second dose. Paper-wide results and their limitations: Because no samples from the day 14 peak response were available, repertoires could be characterized only after the peak T cell response. Conclusions about previously exposed vaccinees are limited, since just five or six AZD1222 recipients were seropositive for SARS-CoV-2 at baseline. The whole spike protein was spanned by vaccine-associated CD4 TCRs, and dominant responses were seen in regions 160-218 and 743-854. Reportedly, almost half of the unique spike-specific TCRs recognized epitopes lying outside the regions that are mutated in the B.1.351 and B.1.1.7 variants. Most participants were white British and females outnumbered males, and the authors suggested that clonal diversity may have been underestimated. After two AZD1222 doses, spike-specific TCR breadth and depth were significantly higher than at day 0 and than in MenACWY recipients. The 56-69-year group was small, and its depth increase did not reach significance, likely because of low power.

The CDR3 measures 14 amino acids from cysteine to phenylalanine. Only the CDR3 region is kept as DNA, spanning 42 bases read in frame from base 1. V and J are truncated by 0 bases and 4 bases respectively, leaving an intervening sequence of 11 bases. Via the germline V gene, CDR1 is SGDLS and CDR2 YYNGEE. The CDR3 regions of human TCRbeta chains were analyzed by immunosequencing. For the original study's pipeline: TCRs in the repertoires were compared against a reference library of SARS-CoV-2-specific TCRs that had been generated with the MIRA antigen-specificity platform. Breadth meant the fraction of unique TCRs that were SARS-CoV-2-associated, whereas depth meant the fraction of total T cells that were SARS-CoV-2-associated. Using the MIRA data, each spike-specific TCR was mapped to the spike region that the TCR reacts to and placed in a CD4 or CD8 class. Log10-transformed breadth and depth values were compared by one-way ANOVA with Sidak's multiple comparisons tests. Entries here come from immuneACCESS through TCRdb and include only in-frame sequences with V and J called. Some clones fail to appear in such tables; in the studies checked, an unresolved V gene covers under half of the shortfall, and the cause of the remainder is unknown. The D gene and trimming were derived from the DNA, and the V and J assignments and clone size from that table. The sample table lists 150,000 or so clones, 70% to 90% of them with a count of one. About 3.4% of the sample is held by the ten biggest clonotypes.

Rearrangement joined TRBV9 to TRBJ2-7, and TRBD1 may be the D gene, going by 5 matching bases. The sample was peripheral blood, taken on day 0 of MenACWY control vaccination. This TCR was sampled from an adult in good health. The CDR3 reads CASSVAPGPYEQYF. The DNA is as follows: TGTGCCAGCAGCGTAGCGCCAGGGCCTTACGAGCAGTACTTC.